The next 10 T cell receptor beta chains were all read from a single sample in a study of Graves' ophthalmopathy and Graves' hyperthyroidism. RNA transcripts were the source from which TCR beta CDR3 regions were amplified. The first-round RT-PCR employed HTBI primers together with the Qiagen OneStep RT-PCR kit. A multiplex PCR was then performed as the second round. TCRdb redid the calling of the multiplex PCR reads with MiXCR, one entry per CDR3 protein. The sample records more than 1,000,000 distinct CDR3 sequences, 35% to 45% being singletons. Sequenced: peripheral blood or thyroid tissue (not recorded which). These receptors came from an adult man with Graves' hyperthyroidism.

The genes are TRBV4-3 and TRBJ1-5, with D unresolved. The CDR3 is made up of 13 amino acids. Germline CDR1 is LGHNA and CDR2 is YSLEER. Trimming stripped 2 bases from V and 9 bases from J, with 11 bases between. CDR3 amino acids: CASSQSLLRPQHF. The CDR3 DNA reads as TGCGCCAGCAGCCAATCCTTACTGCGGCCCCAGCATTTT.

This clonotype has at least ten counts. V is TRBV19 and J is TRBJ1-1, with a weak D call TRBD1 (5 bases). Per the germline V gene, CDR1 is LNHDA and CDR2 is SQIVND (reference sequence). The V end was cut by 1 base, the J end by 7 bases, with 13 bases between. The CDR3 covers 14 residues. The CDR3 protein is CASSIVGLRNEAFF. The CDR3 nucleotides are TGTGCCAGTAGTATAGTGGGACTGAGAAATGAAGCTTTCTTT.

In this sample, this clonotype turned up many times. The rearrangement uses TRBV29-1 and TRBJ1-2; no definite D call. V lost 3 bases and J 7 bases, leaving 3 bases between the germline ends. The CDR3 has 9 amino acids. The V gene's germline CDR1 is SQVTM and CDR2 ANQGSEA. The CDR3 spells CSVESGYTF. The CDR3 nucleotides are TGCAGCGTTGAGAGTGGCTACACCTTC.

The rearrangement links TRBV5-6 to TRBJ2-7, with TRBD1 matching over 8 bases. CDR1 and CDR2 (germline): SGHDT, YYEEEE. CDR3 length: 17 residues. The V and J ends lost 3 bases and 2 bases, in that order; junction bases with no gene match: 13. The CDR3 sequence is CASSSHTGTGPPYEQYF. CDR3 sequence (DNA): TGTGCCAGCAGCTCGCATACCGGGACAGGACCCCCCTACGAGCAGTACTTC.

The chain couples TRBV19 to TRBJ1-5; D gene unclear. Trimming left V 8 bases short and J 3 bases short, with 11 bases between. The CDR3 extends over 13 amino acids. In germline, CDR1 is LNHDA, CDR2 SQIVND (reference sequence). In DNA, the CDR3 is TGTGCCAGTTACCGGGGTTTCAATCAGCCCCAGCATTTT. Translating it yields CASYRGFNQPQHF.

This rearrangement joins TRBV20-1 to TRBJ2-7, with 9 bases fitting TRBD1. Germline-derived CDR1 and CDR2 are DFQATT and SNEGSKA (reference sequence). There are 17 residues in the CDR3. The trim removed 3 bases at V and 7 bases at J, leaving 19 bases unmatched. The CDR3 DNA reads TGCAGTGCTAGTGACCATGCACGCACAGGGGGCTCGGGGGAGCAGTACTTC. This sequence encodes CSASDHARTGGSGEQYF.

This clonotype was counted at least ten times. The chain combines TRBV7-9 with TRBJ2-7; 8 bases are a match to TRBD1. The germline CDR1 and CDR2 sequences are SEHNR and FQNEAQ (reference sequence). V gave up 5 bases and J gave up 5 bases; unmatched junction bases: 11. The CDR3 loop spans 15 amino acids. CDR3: CASSPFAQGAHEQYF. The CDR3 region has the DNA TGTGCCAGCAGCCCCTTTGCGCAGGGGGCCCACGAGCAGTACTTC.

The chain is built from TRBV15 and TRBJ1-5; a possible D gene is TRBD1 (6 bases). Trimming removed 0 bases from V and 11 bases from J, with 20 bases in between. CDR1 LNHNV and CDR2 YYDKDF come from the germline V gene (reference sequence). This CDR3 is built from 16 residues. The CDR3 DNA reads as TGTGCCACCAGCAGAGATTTGGACAGTGGCCAAGAGACCCAGCATTTT. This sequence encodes CATSRDLDSGQETQHF.

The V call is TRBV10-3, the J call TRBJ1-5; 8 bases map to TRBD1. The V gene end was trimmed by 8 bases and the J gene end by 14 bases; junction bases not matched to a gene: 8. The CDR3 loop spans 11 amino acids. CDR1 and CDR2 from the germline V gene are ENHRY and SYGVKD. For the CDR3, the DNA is TGTGCCATCGACGGCAGGGGGCCTGAGCATTTT. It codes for CAIDGRGPEHF.

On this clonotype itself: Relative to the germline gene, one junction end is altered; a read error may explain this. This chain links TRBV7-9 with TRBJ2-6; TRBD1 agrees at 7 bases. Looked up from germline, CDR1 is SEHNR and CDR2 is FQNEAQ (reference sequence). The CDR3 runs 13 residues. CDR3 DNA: TGTGCCAGCAGGTATACAGGGGACAACGTCCTAACTTTC. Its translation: CASRYTGDNVLTF.